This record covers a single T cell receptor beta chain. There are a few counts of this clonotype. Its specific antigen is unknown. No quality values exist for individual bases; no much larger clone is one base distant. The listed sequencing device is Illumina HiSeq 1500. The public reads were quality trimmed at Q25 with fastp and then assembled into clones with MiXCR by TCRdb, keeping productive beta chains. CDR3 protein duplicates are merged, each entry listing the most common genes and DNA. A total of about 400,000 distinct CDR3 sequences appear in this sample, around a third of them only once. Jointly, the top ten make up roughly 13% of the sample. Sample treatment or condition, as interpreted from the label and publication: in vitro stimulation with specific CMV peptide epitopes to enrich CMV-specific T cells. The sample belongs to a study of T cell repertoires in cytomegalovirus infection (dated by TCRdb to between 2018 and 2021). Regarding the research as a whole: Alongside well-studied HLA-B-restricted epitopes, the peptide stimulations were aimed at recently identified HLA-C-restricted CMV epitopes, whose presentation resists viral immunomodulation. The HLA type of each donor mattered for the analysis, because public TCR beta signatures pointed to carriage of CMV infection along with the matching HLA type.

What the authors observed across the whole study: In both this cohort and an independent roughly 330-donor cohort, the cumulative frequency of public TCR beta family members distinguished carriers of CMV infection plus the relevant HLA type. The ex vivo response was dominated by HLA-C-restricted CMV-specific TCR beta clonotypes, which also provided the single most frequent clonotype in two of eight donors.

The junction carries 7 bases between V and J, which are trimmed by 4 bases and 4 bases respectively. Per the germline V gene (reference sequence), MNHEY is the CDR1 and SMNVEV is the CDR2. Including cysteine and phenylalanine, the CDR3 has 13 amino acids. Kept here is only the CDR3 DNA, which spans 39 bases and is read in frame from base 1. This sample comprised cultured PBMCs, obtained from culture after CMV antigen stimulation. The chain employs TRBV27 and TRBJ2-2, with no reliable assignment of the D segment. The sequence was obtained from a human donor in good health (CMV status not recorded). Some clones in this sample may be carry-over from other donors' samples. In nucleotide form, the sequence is TGTGCCAGCAGTTGGGTGGGCACCGGGGAGCTGTTTTTT. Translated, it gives CASSWVGTGELFF.